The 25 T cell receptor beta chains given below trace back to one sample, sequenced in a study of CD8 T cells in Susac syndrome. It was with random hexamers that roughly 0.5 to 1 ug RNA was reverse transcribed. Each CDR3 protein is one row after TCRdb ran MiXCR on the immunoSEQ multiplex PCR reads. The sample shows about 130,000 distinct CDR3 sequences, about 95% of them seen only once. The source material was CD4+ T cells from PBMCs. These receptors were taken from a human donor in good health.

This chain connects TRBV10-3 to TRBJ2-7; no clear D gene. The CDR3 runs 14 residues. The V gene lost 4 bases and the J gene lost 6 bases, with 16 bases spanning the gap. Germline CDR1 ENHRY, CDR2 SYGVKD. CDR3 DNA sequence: TGTGCCATCAGTGTAACCCCCCTCGACTCCGAGCAGTACTTC. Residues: CAISVTPLDSEQYF.

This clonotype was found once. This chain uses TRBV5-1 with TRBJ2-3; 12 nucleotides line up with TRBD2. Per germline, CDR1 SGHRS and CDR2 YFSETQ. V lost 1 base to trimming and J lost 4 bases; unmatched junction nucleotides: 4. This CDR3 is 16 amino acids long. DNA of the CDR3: TGCGCCAGCAGCTTGACGCTAGCGGGAGGGTCAGATACGCAGTATTTT. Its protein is CASSLTLAGGSDTQYF.

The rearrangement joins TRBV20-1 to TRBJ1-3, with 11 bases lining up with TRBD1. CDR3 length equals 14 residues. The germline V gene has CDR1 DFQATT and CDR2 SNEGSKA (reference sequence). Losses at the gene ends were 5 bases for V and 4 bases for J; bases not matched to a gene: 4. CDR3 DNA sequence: TGCAGTGCTCGGACAGGGGGCATAGGAAACACCATATATTTT. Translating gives CSARTGGIGNTIYF.

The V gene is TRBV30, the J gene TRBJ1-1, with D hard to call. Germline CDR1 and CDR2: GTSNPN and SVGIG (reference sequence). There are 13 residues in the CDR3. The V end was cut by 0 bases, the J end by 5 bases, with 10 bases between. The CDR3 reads CAWSVDGGTEAFF. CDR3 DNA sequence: TGTGCCTGGAGTGTAGACGGAGGGACTGAAGCTTTCTTT. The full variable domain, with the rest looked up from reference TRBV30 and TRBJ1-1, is SQTIHQWPATLVQPVGSPLSLECTVEGTSNPNLYWYRQAAGRGLQLLFYSVGIGQISSEVPQNLSASRPQDRQFILSSKKLLLSDSGFYLCAWSVDGGTEAFFGQGTRLTVV.

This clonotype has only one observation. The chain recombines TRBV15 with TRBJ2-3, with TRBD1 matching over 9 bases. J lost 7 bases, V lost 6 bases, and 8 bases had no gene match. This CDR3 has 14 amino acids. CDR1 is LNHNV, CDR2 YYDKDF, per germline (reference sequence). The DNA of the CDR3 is TGTGCCACCAGGGCAATACAGGGGGCAAATACGCAGTATTTT. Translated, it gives CATRAIQGANTQYF.

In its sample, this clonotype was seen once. The CDR3 sequence: CASSPAPPRAFF. The CDR3 region has the DNA TGTGCCAGCAGCCCGGCTCCTCCCCGGGCTTTCTTT. The chain couples TRBV7-2 to TRBJ1-1; D is unresolved. CDR3 length: 12 residues. Trimming removed 5 bases from V and 11 bases from J, with 15 bases in between. Germline CDR1 SGHTA, CDR2 FQGNSA.

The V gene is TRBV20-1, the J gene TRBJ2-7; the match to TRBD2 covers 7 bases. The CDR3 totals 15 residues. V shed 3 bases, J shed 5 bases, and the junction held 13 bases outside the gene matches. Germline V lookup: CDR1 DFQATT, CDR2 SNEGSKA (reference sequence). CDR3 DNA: TGCAGTGCTAGGGGGAGTGAACGGGAGGCCCACGAGCAGTACTTC. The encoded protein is CSARGSEREAHEQYF.

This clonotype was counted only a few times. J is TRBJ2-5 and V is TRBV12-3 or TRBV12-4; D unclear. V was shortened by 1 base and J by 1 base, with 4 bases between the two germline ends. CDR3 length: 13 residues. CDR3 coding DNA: TGTGCCAGCAGTTTAGGGCCCCAAGAGACCCAGTACTTC. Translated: CASSLGPQETQYF.

This CDR3 is CASSLGLAGGLGELFF. The CDR3 DNA reads TGTGCCAGCAGCCTCGGACTAGCGGGAGGCCTCGGGGAGCTGTTTTTT. This sequence joins TRBV3-1 and TRBJ2-2; 14 nucleotides agree with TRBD2. The germline V gene has CDR1 LGHDT and CDR2 YNNKEL (reference sequence). V lost 4 bases, J lost 7 bases, and 5 bases stayed unmatched. The CDR3 runs to 16 residues.

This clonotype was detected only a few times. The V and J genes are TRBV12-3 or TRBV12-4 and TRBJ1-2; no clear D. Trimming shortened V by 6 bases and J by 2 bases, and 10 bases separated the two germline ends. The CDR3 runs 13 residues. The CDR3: CASSPDLNYGYTF. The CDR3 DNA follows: TGTGCCAGCAGCCCTGACCTGAACTATGGCTACACCTTC.

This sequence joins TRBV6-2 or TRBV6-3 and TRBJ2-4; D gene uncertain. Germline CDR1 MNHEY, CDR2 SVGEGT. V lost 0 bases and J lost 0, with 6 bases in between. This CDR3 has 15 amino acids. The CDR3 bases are TGTGCCAGCAGTTACTCGGAGATAGCCAAAAACATTCAGTACTTC. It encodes CASSYSEIAKNIQYF.

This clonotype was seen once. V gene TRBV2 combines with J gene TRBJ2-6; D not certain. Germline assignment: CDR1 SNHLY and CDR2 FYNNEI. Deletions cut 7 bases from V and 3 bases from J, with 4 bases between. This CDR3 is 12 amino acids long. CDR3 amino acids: CASNSGANVLTF. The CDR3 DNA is TGTGCCAGCAATAGTGGGGCCAACGTCCTGACTTTC.

The CDR3 loop reads CASNSGGAPGNTIYF. The CDR3 nucleotides read TGTGCCAGCAACTCCGGGGGGGCGCCGGGAAACACCATATATTTT. The chain links TRBV5-6 to TRBJ1-3, with D possibly being TRBD1 (6 bases). Trimming removed 6 bases from V and 4 bases from J, with 17 bases in between. CDR1 and CDR2 from the germline V gene are SGHDT and YYEEEE. The CDR3 length is 15 residues. Looking up the rest from reference TRBV5-6 and TRBJ1-3 gives the full variable domain: DAGVTQSPTHLIKTRGQQVTLRCSPKSGHDTVSWYQQALGQGPQFIFQYYEEEERQRGNFPDRFSGHQFPNYSSELNVNALLLGDSALYLCASNSGGAPGNTIYFGEGSWLTVV.

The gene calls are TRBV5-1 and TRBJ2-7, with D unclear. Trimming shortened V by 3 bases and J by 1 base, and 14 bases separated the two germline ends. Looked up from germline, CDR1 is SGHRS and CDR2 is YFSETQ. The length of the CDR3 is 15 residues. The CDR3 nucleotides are TGCGCCAGCAGCTACCTTATGACCCGATCCTACGAGCAGTACTTC. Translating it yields CASSYLMTRSYEQYF. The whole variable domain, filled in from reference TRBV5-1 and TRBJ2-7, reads KAGVTQTPRYLIKTRGQQVTLSCSPISGHRSVSWYQQTPGQGLQFLFEYFSETQRNKGNFPGRFSGRQFSNSRSEMNVSTLELGDSALYLCASSYLMTRSYEQYFGPGTRLTVT.

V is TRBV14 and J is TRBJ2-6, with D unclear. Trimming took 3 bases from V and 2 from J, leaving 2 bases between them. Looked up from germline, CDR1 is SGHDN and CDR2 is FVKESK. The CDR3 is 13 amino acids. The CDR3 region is CASSHTGANVLTF. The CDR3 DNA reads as TGTGCCAGCAGCCACACTGGGGCCAACGTCCTGACTTTC. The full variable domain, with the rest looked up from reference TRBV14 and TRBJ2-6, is EAGVTQFPSHSVIEKGQTVTLRCDPISGHDNLYWYRRVMGKEIKFLLHFVKESKQDESGMPNNRFLAERTGGTYSTLKVQPAELEDSGVYFCASSHTGANVLTFGAGSRLTVL.

The CDR3 DNA sequence: TGTGCCAGCAGCTCAACGGCGAGGAGGGAGGGTCTAAGCAATGAGCAGTTCTTC. It translates to CASSSTARREGLSNEQFF. The rearrangement links TRBV7-6 to TRBJ2-1, with TRBD2 matching over 7 bases. CDR1 is SGHVS and CDR2 is FNYEAQ in the germline V gene. Germline trimming cut 4 bases from V and 6 bases from J; bases unmatched to any gene: 18. The CDR3 is 18 amino acids.

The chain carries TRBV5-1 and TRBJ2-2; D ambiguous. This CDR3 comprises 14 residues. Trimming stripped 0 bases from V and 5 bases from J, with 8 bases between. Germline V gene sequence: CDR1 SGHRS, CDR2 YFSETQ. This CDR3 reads CASSLAAETGELFF. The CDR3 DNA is TGCGCCAGCAGCTTGGCGGCTGAGACCGGGGAGCTGTTTTTT.

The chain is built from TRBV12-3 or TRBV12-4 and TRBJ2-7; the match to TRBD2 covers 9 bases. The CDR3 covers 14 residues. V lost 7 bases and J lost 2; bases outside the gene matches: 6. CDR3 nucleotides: TGTGCCAGCACCCTAAGCGGGAGGACCTACGAGCAGTACTTC. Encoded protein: CASTLSGRTYEQYF.

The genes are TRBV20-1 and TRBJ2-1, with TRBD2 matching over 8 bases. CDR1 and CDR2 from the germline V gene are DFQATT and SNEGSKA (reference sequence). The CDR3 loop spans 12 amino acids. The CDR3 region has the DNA TGCTCAGGCAGCGGGAGCCACAATGAGCAGTTCTTC. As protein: CSGSGSHNEQFF.

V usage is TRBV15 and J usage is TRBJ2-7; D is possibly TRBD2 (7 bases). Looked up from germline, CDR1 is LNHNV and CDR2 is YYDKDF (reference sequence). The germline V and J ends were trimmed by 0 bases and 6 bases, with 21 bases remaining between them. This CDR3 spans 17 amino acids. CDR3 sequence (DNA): TGTGCCACCAGCAGAGATGGGGGGCGAGCGGGAATTCGCGAGCAGTACTTC. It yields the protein CATSRDGGRAGIREQYF.

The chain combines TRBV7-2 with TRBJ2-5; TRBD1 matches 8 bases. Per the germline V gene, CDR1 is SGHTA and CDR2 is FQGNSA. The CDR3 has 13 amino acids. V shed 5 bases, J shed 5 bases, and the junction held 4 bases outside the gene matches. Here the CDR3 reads CASSRTGWETQYF. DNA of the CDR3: TGTGCCAGCAGCCGGACAGGGTGGGAGACCCAGTACTTC.

The CDR3 region is CASSPRGGGDEQYF. CDR3 DNA: TGCGCCAGCAGCCCTCGCGGCGGAGGCGACGAGCAGTACTTC. The V and J genes are TRBV5-1 and TRBJ2-7, with D perhaps TRBD2 (5 bases). Germline-derived CDR1 and CDR2 are SGHRS and YFSETQ. V lost 4 bases and J 5 bases, leaving 16 bases between the germline ends. This CDR3 spans 14 amino acids.

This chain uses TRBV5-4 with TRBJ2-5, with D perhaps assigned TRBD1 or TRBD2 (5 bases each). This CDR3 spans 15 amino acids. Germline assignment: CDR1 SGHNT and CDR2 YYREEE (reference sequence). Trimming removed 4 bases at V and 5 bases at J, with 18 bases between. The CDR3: CASSIGTTRKETQYF. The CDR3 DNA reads TGTGCCAGCAGCATTGGGACCACCCGAAAGGAGACCCAGTACTTC.

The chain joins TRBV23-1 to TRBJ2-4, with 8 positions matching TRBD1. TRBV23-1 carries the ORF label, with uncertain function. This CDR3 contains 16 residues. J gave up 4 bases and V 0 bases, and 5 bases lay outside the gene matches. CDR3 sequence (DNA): TGCGCCAGCAGTCAATCCGGACAGGGACCAAAAAACATTCAGTACTTC. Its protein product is CASSQSGQGPKNIQYF.

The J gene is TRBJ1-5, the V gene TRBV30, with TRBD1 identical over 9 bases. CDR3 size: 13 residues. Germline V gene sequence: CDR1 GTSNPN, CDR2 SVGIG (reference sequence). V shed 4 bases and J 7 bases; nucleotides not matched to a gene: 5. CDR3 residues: CAWKGQGMQPQHF. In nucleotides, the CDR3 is TGTGCCTGGAAGGGACAGGGTATGCAGCCCCAGCATTTT.